The rows below give T cell receptor beta chains drawn from one sample of a study of cytomegalovirus exposure and HLA in healthy donors. The protocol was immunoSEQ multiplex PCR, while the TCRdb copy is restricted to in-frame clones and leaves out a portion. The top ten clones hold around 3.7% of a sample with more than 130,000 clones, 75% to 80% of them seen once. Specimen: PBMCs. All receptors derive from a man aged 18-30 years in good health and CMV-seronegative. Each CDR3 is given with its conserved first and last residue.

V gene	J gene	CDR3 protein
TRBV6-1	NA	CASSEALPPYEQYF
TRBV29-1	TRBJ1-3	CSVETETKGNTIYF
TRBV5-1	TRBJ2-3	CASSSEGANTQYF
TRBV10-3	TRBJ1-1	CAIRGRENTEAFF
TRBV19	TRBJ2-2	CASSTVAVVTGELFF
TRBV6-5	TRBJ2-3	CASRSIADTQYF
TRBV6-1	TRBJ2-3	CASSDLAGGLPSTDTQYF
TRBV2	TRBJ1-5	CASTQDRANQPQHF
TRBV7-9	TRBJ2-1	CASSQTSGGYEQFF
TRBV7-9	TRBJ2-5	CASSQRSSHVETQYF
TRBV11-2	TRBJ1-1	CASSFERNTEAFF
TRBV28	TRBJ2-3	CASSFNSPDTQYF
TRBV4-1	TRBJ1-1	CASSQGQGRGEAFF
TRBV19	TRBJ2-5	CASSIGTGIPETQYF
TRBV5-5	TRBJ1-4	CASSLDLNVRTVKLFF
TRBV18	TRBJ2-2	CASSPPLQGTGELFF
TRBV27	TRBJ1-6	CASRQGPPLHF
TRBV27	TRBJ1-5	CASRDRVNLPSNQPQHF
TRBV5-6	TRBJ1-6	CASSFRDRDFSPLHF
TRBV13	TRBJ2-3	CASSLNLAGGGGTQYF
TRBV9	TRBJ2-7	CASSVEAGGREQYF
TRBV10-3	TRBJ1-1	CAISTATGSTEAFF
TRBV5-1	TRBJ2-3	CASSPIGGGDTQYF
TRBV19	TRBJ2-4	CASSMSLAGAENIQYF
TRBV6-1	TRBJ1-1	CASSVAGRGITEAFF
TRBV6-1	TRBJ2-1	CASSAGTGKWNEQFF
TRBV10-3	TRBJ2-7	CAIRGGYSGGSYEQYF
TRBV7-2	TRBJ2-7	CASSFRVSGGYYEQYF
TRBV25-1	TRBJ1-1	CASSDRREVHTEAFF
TRBV18	TRBJ1-4	CASSPILSSSGNEKLFF
TRBV14	TRBJ2-1	CASSPAFGAPSYNEQFF
TRBV9	TRBJ2-7	CASSGTGSSGSYEQYF